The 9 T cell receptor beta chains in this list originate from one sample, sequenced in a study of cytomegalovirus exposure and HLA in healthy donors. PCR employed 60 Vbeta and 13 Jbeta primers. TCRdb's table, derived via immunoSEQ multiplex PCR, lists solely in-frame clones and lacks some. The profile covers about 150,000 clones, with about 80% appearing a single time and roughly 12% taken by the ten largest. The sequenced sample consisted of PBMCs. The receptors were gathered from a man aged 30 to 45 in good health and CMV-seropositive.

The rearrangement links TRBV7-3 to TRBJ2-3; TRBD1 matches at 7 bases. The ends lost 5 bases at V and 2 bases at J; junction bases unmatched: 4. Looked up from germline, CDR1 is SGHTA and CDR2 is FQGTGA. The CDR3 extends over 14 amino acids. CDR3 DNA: TGTGCCAGCAGCGTGACAGGGTCCACAGATACGCAGTATTTT. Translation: CASSVTGSTDTQYF.

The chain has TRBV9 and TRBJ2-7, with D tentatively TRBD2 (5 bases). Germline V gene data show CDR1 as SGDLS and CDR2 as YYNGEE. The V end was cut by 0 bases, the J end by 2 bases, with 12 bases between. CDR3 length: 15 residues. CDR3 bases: TGTGCCAGCAGCGTAGCAATAGCGAATACCTACGAGCAGTACTTC. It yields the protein CASSVAIANTYEQYF.

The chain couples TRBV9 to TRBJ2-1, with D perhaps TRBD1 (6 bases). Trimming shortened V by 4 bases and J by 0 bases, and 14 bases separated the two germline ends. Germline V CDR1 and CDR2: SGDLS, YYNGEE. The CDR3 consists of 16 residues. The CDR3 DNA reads TGTGCCAGCAGCAAAACCACAGGGAGCTCCTACAATGAGCAGTTCTTC. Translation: CASSKTTGSSYNEQFF.

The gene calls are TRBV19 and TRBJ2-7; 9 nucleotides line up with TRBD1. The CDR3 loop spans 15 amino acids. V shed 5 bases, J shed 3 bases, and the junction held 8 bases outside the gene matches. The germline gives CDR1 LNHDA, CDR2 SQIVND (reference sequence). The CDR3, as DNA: TGTGCCAGTAGTTTTGGGACAGGGAGGTTCTACGAGCAGTACTTC. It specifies CASSFGTGRFYEQYF. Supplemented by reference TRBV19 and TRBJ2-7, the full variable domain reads DGGITQSPKYLFRKEGQNVTLSCEQNLNHDAMYWYRQDPGQGLRLIYYSQIVNDFQKGDIAEGYSVSREKKESFPLTVTSAQKNPTAFYLCASSFGTGRFYEQYFGPGTRLTVT.

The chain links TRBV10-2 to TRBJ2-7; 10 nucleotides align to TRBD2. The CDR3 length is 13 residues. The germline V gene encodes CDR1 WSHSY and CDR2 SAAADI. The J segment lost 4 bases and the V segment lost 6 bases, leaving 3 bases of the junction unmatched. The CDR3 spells CASRAGGPYEQYF. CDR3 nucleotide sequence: TGCGCCAGCAGAGCGGGAGGGCCATACGAGCAGTACTTC.

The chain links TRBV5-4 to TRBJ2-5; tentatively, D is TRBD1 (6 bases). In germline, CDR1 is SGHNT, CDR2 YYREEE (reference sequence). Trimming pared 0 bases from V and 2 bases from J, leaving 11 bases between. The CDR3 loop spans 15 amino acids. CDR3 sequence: CASSLGADSQETQYF. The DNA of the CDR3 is TGTGCCAGCAGCTTGGGTGCGGACAGTCAAGAGACCCAGTACTTC.

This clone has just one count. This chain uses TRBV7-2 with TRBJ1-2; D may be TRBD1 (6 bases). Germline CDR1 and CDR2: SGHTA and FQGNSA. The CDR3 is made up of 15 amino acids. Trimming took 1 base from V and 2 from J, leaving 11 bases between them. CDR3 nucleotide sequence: TGTGCCAGCAGCTTAGATACGCAGGGGAACTATGGCTACACCTTC. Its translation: CASSLDTQGNYGYTF.

The chain's CDR3 is CASRPGVGGTDTQYF. The CDR3 DNA is TGTGCCAGCAGGCCGGGGGTAGGCGGCACAGATACGCAGTATTTT. V gene TRBV27 combines with J gene TRBJ2-3, with D possibly being TRBD2 (6 bases). The CDR3 contains 15 residues. Trimming shortened V by 6 bases and J by 1 base, and 14 bases separated the two germline ends. Germline-derived CDR1 and CDR2 are MNHEY and SMNVEV (reference sequence).

The CDR3 coding sequence is TGTGCCAGCAGCGTGGGGACTAGCGGGCACAATGAGCAGTTCTTC. Amino acid sequence: CASSVGTSGHNEQFF. The rearrangement joins TRBV9 to TRBJ2-1, with 12 bases identical to TRBD2. The germline gives CDR1 SGDLS, CDR2 YYNGEE. The CDR3 runs to 15 residues. V trimming: 2 bases; J trimming: 5 bases; junction bases outside the gene matches: 2.